These 21 T cell receptor beta chains came from one sample sequenced in a study of blood T cell repertoires in COVID-19. This table comes from immunoSEQ multiplex PCR, and its TCRdb copy is limited to in-frame clones, with some not included. Of 70,000 to 85,000 clones in the sample, around 83% are singletons; the top ten hold over 35%. Source material: peripheral blood. These receptors were taken from an elderly man with active or convalescent COVID-19.

The chain uses TRBV21-1 and TRBJ1-4; the DNA was not used to check the table's D call, TRBD1. TRBV21-1 is flagged as a pseudogene. The CDR3 length is 13 residues. The CDR3 coding sequence is TGTGCCAGCAGCAAATCGCCTGGCGAAAAACTGTTTTTT. It specifies CASSKSPGEKLFF.

The V gene is TRBV5-1, the J gene TRBJ2-3, with unresolved D. Trimming took 4 bases from V and 2 from J, leaving 5 bases between them. This CDR3 region has 12 residues. Germline V CDR1 and CDR2: SGHRS, YFSETQ. Here the CDR3 DNA reads TGCGCCAGCAGCCGAGACACAGATACGCAGTATTTT. It yields the protein CASSRDTDTQYF.

The CDR3, as DNA: TGTGCCAGCAGCTCGCGGGGGAATGGGTTTGGGGCCAACGTCCTGACTTTC. This encodes CASSSRGNGFGANVLTF. The rearrangement uses TRBV7-9 and TRBJ2-6; 7 nucleotides line up with TRBD2. The CDR3 spans 17 residues. Germline assignment: CDR1 SEHNR and CDR2 FQNEAQ (reference sequence). Trimming cost V 4 bases and J 3 bases; bases outside gene matches: 9.

The chain joins TRBV3-1 (or the pseudogene TRBV3-2) to TRBJ2-5, with TRBD2 matching over 7 bases. In germline, CDR1 is LGHDT, CDR2 YNNKEL (reference sequence). This CDR3 has 14 amino acids. V lost 4 bases to trimming and J lost 2 bases; unmatched junction nucleotides: 4. The CDR3 DNA reads as TGTGCCAGCAGCCCCGTGGGAGGGCAAGAGACCCAGTACTTC. The encoded protein is CASSPVGGQETQYF.

The chain links TRBV6-5 to TRBJ2-5; 11 bases are shared with TRBD2. Unmatched junction bases numbered 9, after V lost 8 bases and J lost 4 bases. Germline assignment: CDR1 MNHEY and CDR2 SVGAGI. This CDR3 region has 15 residues. This CDR3 reads CASGSSGRFPETQYF. CDR3 DNA: TGTGCCAGCGGTTCTAGCGGGAGGTTCCCAGAGACCCAGTACTTC.

This sequence joins TRBV12-3 or TRBV12-4 and TRBJ2-7, with a weak D call TRBD1 (6 bases). Trimming took off 5 bases at V and 1 base at J, with 9 bases between the two ends. This CDR3 has 13 residues. Here the CDR3 DNA reads TGTGCCAGCAGTATCGGGACATCCTACGAGCAGTACTTC. Translation: CASSIGTSYEQYF.

The V gene is TRBV12-5, the J gene TRBJ2-5; 9 bases line up with TRBD2. Germline values: CDR1 LGHNT, CDR2 FRNRAP. V shed 1 base and J 5 bases; nucleotides not matched to a gene: 8. The CDR3 is 16 residues long. CDR3 in DNA: TGTGCTAGTGGTTTGGATGTAGCGGGAGTTCGGGAGACCCAGTACTTC. This translates into CASGLDVAGVRETQYF.

The CDR3 sequence: CASNNQWATEAFF. The CDR3 bases are TGTGCCAGTAACAACCAATGGGCAACTGAAGCTTTCTTT. This chain joins TRBV2 and TRBJ1-1, with D unresolved. The CDR3 has 13 amino acids. CDR1 SNHLY and CDR2 FYNNEI come from the germline V gene. Trimming took off 9 bases at V and 5 bases at J, with 16 bases between the two ends.

This rearrangement joins TRBV18 to TRBJ2-5; maybe TRBD2 (5 bases). Between the trimmed V and J ends, which lost 6 bases and 5 bases, there was a span of 22 bases. The CDR3 runs to 16 residues. CDR1 KGHSH and CDR2 LQKENI come from the germline V gene. As DNA, the CDR3 is TGTGCCAGCTCCCCGAATGGCCGGGGTATCCTCGAGACCCAGTACTTC. Encoded protein: CASSPNGRGILETQYF.

The chain carries TRBV5-1 and TRBJ1-1; tentative D call: TRBD1 (5 bases). The germline CDR1 and CDR2 sequences are SGHRS and YFSETQ. The length of the CDR3 is 14 residues. Trimming left V 3 bases short and J 1 base short, with 10 bases between. The CDR3 nucleotides are TGCGCCAGCAGCTGGGAAGGGGCGAACACTGAAGCTTTCTTT. It specifies CASSWEGANTEAFF.

The CDR3 DNA reads TGTGCCAGCAGTTTTGGGCAGCACACCGGGGAGCTGTTTTTT. Its translation: CASSFGQHTGELFF. The chain combines TRBV28 with TRBJ2-2; D unclear. Trimming stripped 3 bases from V and 3 bases from J, with 8 bases between. Germline V gives CDR1 MDHEN, CDR2 SYDVKM. The CDR3 consists of 14 residues.

This chain uses TRBV19 with TRBJ2-3; D is ambiguous. Germline CDR1 is LNHDA and CDR2 is SQIVND (reference sequence). The CDR3 length is 15 residues. The germline V and J ends were trimmed by 5 bases and 6 bases, with 18 bases remaining between them. The CDR3 loop reads CASSLYPAQTDTQYF. As DNA, the CDR3 is TGTGCCAGTAGTTTATACCCAGCGCAAACGGATACGCAGTATTTT.

The V gene is TRBV4-3, the J gene TRBJ2-7, with D possibly being TRBD2 (5 bases). This CDR3 is 14 amino acids long. The V gene lost 2 bases and the J gene lost 3 bases, with 11 bases spanning the gap. Germline CDR1 LGHNA, CDR2 YSLEER. Here the CDR3 DNA reads TGCGCCAGCAGCCAAAACAAGGGAGACTACGAGCAGTACTTC. Protein: CASSQNKGDYEQYF.

This chain joins TRBV18 and TRBJ1-2; 7 bases are a match to TRBD1. The CDR3 loop spans 15 amino acids. V was clipped by 3 bases and J by 0 bases; unmatched bases: 4. Germline loops: CDR1 KGHSH, CDR2 LQKENI. The CDR3 loop reads CASSPGQPPNYGYTF. The DNA for the CDR3 is TGTGCCAGCTCACCGGGACAGCCACCTAACTATGGCTACACCTTC.

The genes are TRBV7-2 and TRBJ2-5; D may be TRBD1 (7 bases). The CDR3 loop spans 15 amino acids. The V end was cut by 4 bases, the J end by 4 bases, with 16 bases between. CDR1 and CDR2 (germline): SGHTA, FQGNSA. The CDR3 region has the DNA TGTGCCAGCAGCTACCAGGGGGGAGCACGAGAGACCCAGTACTTC. As protein: CASSYQGGARETQYF. The full variable domain, completed using reference TRBV7-2 and TRBJ2-5, is GAGVSQSPSNKVTEKGKDVELRCDPISGHTALYWYRQSLGQGLEFLIYFQGNSAPDKSGLPSDRFSAERTGGSVSTLTIQRTQQEDSAVYLCASSYQGGARETQYFGPGTRLLVL.

V is TRBV3-1 (or the pseudogene TRBV3-2) and J is TRBJ2-5; 15 nucleotides line up with TRBD2. The CDR3 length is 19 residues. The germline V gene has CDR1 LGHDT and CDR2 YNNKEL (reference sequence). Losses at the gene ends were 6 bases for V and 5 bases for J; bases not matched to a gene: 16. CDR3 loop: CASRQDGLAGGPRRETQYF. The DNA for the CDR3 is TGTGCCAGCAGGCAGGATGGACTAGCGGGGGGGCCCCGAAGGGAGACCCAGTACTTC.

This sequence joins TRBV9 and TRBJ2-3, with 7 bases that match TRBD1. The CDR3 runs to 15 residues. Germline loops: CDR1 SGDLS, CDR2 YYNGEE. V gave up 4 bases and J gave up 4 bases; unmatched junction bases: 9. In nucleotides, the CDR3 is TGTGCCAGCAGCTTAGGGACAGCTGCCGCAGATACGCAGTATTTT. Protein product: CASSLGTAAADTQYF.

The CDR3 sequence is CASSETRLAGGNTYNEQFF. As DNA, the CDR3 is TGTGCCAGCAGCGAGACTAGACTAGCGGGAGGGAACACCTACAATGAGCAGTTCTTC. The genes are TRBV9 and TRBJ2-1; 14 nucleotides match TRBD2. Trimming at V came to 3 bases and at J to 2 bases, leaving 10 bases not matched to a gene. CDR1 and CDR2 (germline): SGDLS, YYNGEE. The CDR3 runs 19 residues.

The chain employs TRBV13 and TRBJ2-3; 10 nucleotides line up with TRBD2. Germline loops: CDR1 PRHDT, CDR2 FYEKMQ (reference sequence). The J segment lost 5 bases and the V segment lost 5 bases, leaving 13 bases of the junction unmatched. This CDR3 has 17 amino acids. CDR3 protein: CASSHYDLAGVVDTQYF. CDR3 nucleotides: TGTGCCAGCAGCCACTACGATCTAGCGGGAGTGGTAGATACGCAGTATTTT.

This clone occurred a few times. The rearrangement uses TRBV19 and TRBJ2-7, with 9 nucleotides matching TRBD1. Germline lookup yields CDR1 LNHDA and CDR2 SQIVND (reference sequence). Trimming at V came to 5 bases and at J to 6 bases, leaving 5 bases not matched to a gene. This CDR3 has 13 amino acids. The CDR3 DNA reads as TGTGCCAGTAGTTCTGACAGGGGGAGCGAGCAGTACTTC. It encodes CASSSDRGSEQYF.

This rearrangement joins TRBV2 to TRBJ1-2; 12 bases map to TRBD1. CDR3 length: 15 residues. Per the germline V gene, CDR1 is SNHLY and CDR2 is FYNNEI. Trimming took 6 bases from V and 7 from J; bases not matched to a gene: 9. The CDR3 DNA sequence: TGTGCCAGCAGCGCCGGGACAGGGGGCGCTGGTGGCTACACCTTC. Translating it yields CASSAGTGGAGGYTF.